The following is a T cell receptor beta chain sequence with its context. The record originates from a study of technical replicates of blood from a few donors. The CDR3 length is 16 residues. Trimming left V 2 bases short and J 7 bases short, with 20 bases between. CDR1 KGHSH and CDR2 LQKENI come from the germline V gene. TCRdb keeps only in-frame clones here, not all; method: immunoSEQ multiplex PCR. This table has over 75,000 clones, 95% to 98% appearing once. This receptor was obtained from a human donor in good health. The V call is TRBV18, the J call TRBJ1-1, with D possibly being TRBD1 (5 bases). Sequencing was carried out using T cells isolated from PBMCs. The CDR3 DNA reads as TGTGCCAGCTCACCATCTAACAGCCCCACGGGGGATGAAGCTTTCTTT. Translated: CASSPSNSPTGDEAFF.